The present TCR beta chain was sequenced within a study of CD8+ T cells in alopecia areata. Study-wide background: Tofacitinib was taken orally by treated patients, and the dose was 5 to 10 mg twice daily. Study findings and constraints: The study found tofacitinib significantly decreased scalp clonality and expanded CD8+ clones among the top 100.

It was cDNA, reverse transcribed from extracted RNA, that served as the sequencing template. The method was immunoSEQ multiplex PCR; TCRdb's version includes in-frame clones alone and lacks a portion of them. This sample has around 70,000 clones, with approximately 30% found just once. V was cut by 6 bases and J by 0 bases, with 16 bases left in between. The CDR3 is 15 residues long. Germline loops: CDR1 SGHKS, CDR2 YYEKEE (reference sequence). There are a few counts of this clone. Its antigen is as yet unknown. Documented treatment: oral pan-JAK inhibitor, 5-10 mg twice daily. V and J are TRBV5-5 and TRBJ2-7, with D unclear. This material consisted of CD8+ T cells sorted from blood, taken at week 4, from a patient treated with tofacitinib. The TCR originated in a human donor with alopecia areata. The CDR3 sequence is CASTGTAFSSYEQYF. The CDR3 coding sequence is TGTGCCAGCACCGGAACAGCGTTTAGCTCCTACGAGCAGTACTTC.